The 8 T cell receptor beta chains below come from one sample, sequenced in a study of a mutant IDH1 vaccine in newly diagnosed glioma. No antigen has been identified for these receptors. Specified time point: week 35, safety follow-up. Vaccinated patients received 300 ug of mutant IDH1 20-mer peptide per dose, with topical imiquimod. Here immunoSEQ multiplex PCR was the method, and the copy in TCRdb shows in-frame clones only, minus some. This sample has more than 45,000 clones, with 70% to 90% found just once. The specimen comprised PBMCs, sampled from a glioma patient whose treatment included an IDH1 peptide vaccine. These receptors were collected from a woman aged 40 to 50 with glioma.

The chain combines TRBV5-6 with TRBJ2-7, with 12 bases lining up with TRBD2. Germline CDR1 is SGHDT and CDR2 is YYEEEE. V lost 4 bases, J lost 2 bases, and 10 bases stayed unmatched. This CDR3 comprises 17 residues. Here the CDR3 reads CASSPRGRLAGAYEQYF. The DNA for the CDR3 is TGTGCCAGCAGCCCCCGGGGGCGACTAGCGGGAGCCTACGAGCAGTACTTC.

The rearrangement joins TRBV15 to TRBJ1-5; 7 bases line up with TRBD1. CDR3 size: 17 residues. CDR1 LNHNV and CDR2 YYDKDF come from the germline V gene (reference sequence). V dropped 0 bases and J dropped 1; count of bases not matched to a gene: 6. The CDR3 DNA reads TGTGCCACCAGCAGAGATCTCAGGGGGGGGAGCAATCAGCCCCAGCATTTT. As protein: CATSRDLRGGSNQPQHF.

This chain links TRBV3-2 with TRBJ2-1; the D segment call TRBD1 is taken from the table without a DNA check. TRBV3-2 is marked as a pseudogene. CDR3 length: 9 amino acids. For the CDR3, the DNA is TGTGCCACAAACAATGAGCAGTTCTTC. Encoded protein: CATNNEQFF.

The V gene is TRBV7-2, the J gene TRBJ2-7, with 8 bases aligning to TRBD1. The ends lost 6 bases at V and 4 bases at J; junction bases unmatched: 8. Per germline, CDR1 SGHTA and CDR2 FQGNSA. The CDR3 extends over 14 amino acids. CDR3 protein: CASSPGDRRYEQYF. Here the CDR3 DNA reads TGTGCCAGCAGTCCTGGGGACAGGCGATACGAGCAGTACTTC.

The J gene is TRBJ2-7, the V gene TRBV2; unclear D gene. The CDR3 runs to 12 residues. Germline V CDR1 and CDR2: SNHLY, FYNNEI. V was shortened by 6 bases and J by 4 bases, with 10 bases between the two germline ends. The CDR3 loop is CASRPRKYEQYF. The CDR3 bases are TGTGCCAGCAGACCTAGGAAATACGAGCAGTACTTC.

The chain uses TRBV10-2 and TRBJ2-1; TRBD2 agrees at 9 bases. The CDR3 sequence is 15 residues long. After removal of 7 bases from V and 9 bases from J, the junction contained 13 bases not matched to a gene. The germline gives CDR1 WSHSY, CDR2 SAAADI. This chain's CDR3 is CASTPTAGGLGEQFF. CDR3 DNA sequence: TGCGCCAGCACCCCCACGGCGGGGGGGCTTGGTGAGCAGTTCTTC.

The chain uses TRBV5-1 and TRBJ2-5; D unclear. Germline V gives CDR1 SGHRS, CDR2 YFSETQ. CDR3 length: 14 amino acids. The ends were cut back, 4 bases at V and 2 bases at J, with 12 bases in the middle. CDR3 loop: CASSPGIEQETQYF. The CDR3 nucleotides read TGCGCCAGCAGCCCCGGAATAGAACAAGAGACCCAGTACTTC.

This rearrangement joins TRBV2 to TRBJ1-1; no definite D call. The CDR3 sequence is 13 residues long. Germline-derived CDR1 and CDR2 are SNHLY and FYNNEI. Trimming removed 3 bases from V and 5 bases from J, with 10 bases in between. This CDR3 reads CASSDGILTEAFF. The CDR3 nucleotides read TGTGCCAGCAGTGATGGTATTTTGACTGAAGCTTTCTTT.